Presented here are 30 T cell receptor beta chains from one specimen sequenced in a study of cytomegalovirus exposure and HLA in healthy donors. Use of 60 Vbeta and 13 Jbeta primers characterized the PCR. Measured with immunoSEQ multiplex PCR; TCRdb has only the in-frame clones, and not every one. The sample includes about 130,000 clones, around 70% seen only once; the top ten take 5.5% to 8.5%. The sequenced sample consisted of PBMCs. These TCRs come from a male donor in good health and CMV-seronegative.

V usage is TRBV9 and J usage is TRBJ1-1; 7 nucleotides line up with TRBD1. CDR1 is SGDLS and CDR2 is YYNGEE in the germline V gene. The CDR3 covers 16 residues. J gave up 3 bases and V 1 base, and 9 bases lay outside the gene matches. The CDR3, as DNA: TGTGCCAGCAGCGTATCGCGGGACAGTATTTACACTGAAGCTTTCTTT. Protein product: CASSVSRDSIYTEAFF.

This clone occurred a few times. This chain uses TRBV4-2 with TRBJ2-7; 10 nucleotides match TRBD1. The germline gives CDR1 LGHNA, CDR2 YNFKEQ. Trimming cost V 0 bases and J 2 bases; bases outside gene matches: 7. CDR3 length: 17 residues. CDR3 coding DNA: TGTGCCAGCAGCCAAGACGCTTCCGGGACAGGGGCCTACGAGCAGTACTTC. Translating gives CASSQDASGTGAYEQYF.

Details on this clone: This may be a read error, as it is one base from a much larger clone. The chain combines TRBV6-1 with TRBJ2-7, with D tentatively TRBD2 (6 bases). The germline V gene encodes CDR1 MNHNS and CDR2 SASEGT. This CDR3 spans 15 amino acids. The germline V and J ends were trimmed by 10 bases and 7 bases, with 26 bases remaining between them. The CDR3, as DNA: TGTGCCATCAGAAAGCGGGCGGGGAATTACAATGAGCAGTACTTC. Translated: CAIRKRAGNYNEQYF.

The gene calls are TRBV27 and TRBJ1-1; 9 bases align to TRBD1. This CDR3 has 14 amino acids. With 8 bases clipped from V and 7 bases from J, the junction kept 11 bases outside the gene matches. Germline V gene sequence: CDR1 MNHEY, CDR2 SMNVEV (reference sequence). CDR3 sequence reads: CASSTIQGAGEAFF. CDR3 nucleotides: TGTGCCAGCTCCACAATACAGGGGGCGGGTGAAGCTTTCTTT.

Only a few counts were recorded for this clone. CDR3 amino acids: CASRGLAGGPGELFF. The CDR3 DNA is TGTGCCAGTAGGGGACTAGCGGGAGGGCCCGGGGAGCTGTTTTTT. This rearrangement joins TRBV19 to TRBJ2-2, with 16 bases matching TRBD2. Germline V gene data show CDR1 as LNHDA and CDR2 as SQIVND (reference sequence). The CDR3 has 15 amino acids. V lost 6 bases to trimming and J lost 6 bases; unmatched junction nucleotides: 1.

There are a few counts of this clone. V and J are TRBV30 and TRBJ1-4, with TRBD1 matching 9 bases. Germline V gene lookup returns CDR1 GTSNPN and CDR2 SVGIG (reference sequence). The CDR3 loop spans 13 amino acids. The J segment lost 8 bases and the V segment lost 4 bases, leaving 5 bases of the junction unmatched. This CDR3 is CAWMGQGREKLFF. CDR3 nucleotide sequence: TGTGCCTGGATGGGACAGGGAAGGGAAAAACTGTTTTTT.

V gene TRBV5-4 combines with J gene TRBJ2-5, with D perhaps TRBD2 (7 bases). The CDR3 contains 15 residues. Trimming removed 6 bases from V and 5 bases from J, with 20 bases in between. Germline CDR1 SGHNT, CDR2 YYREEE (reference sequence). The CDR3 here is CASNPTGGPGETQYF. In DNA, the CDR3 is TGTGCCAGCAACCCCACGGGGGGCCCGGGGGAGACCCAGTACTTC.

This chain connects TRBV29-1 to TRBJ2-2, with D perhaps TRBD1 (6 bases). The germline V gene encodes CDR1 SQVTM and CDR2 ANQGSEA. The CDR3 runs to 13 residues. Trimming stripped 7 bases from V and 0 bases from J, with 9 bases between. The CDR3 sequence is CSAGTSNTGELFF. For the CDR3, the DNA is TGCAGCGCCGGGACATCGAACACCGGGGAGCTGTTTTTT.

This clone occurred once. The V and J genes are TRBV7-2 and TRBJ1-5; TRBD1 matches 7 bases. V was clipped by 3 bases and J by 3 bases; unmatched bases: 5. Per germline, CDR1 SGHTA and CDR2 FQGNSA. The CDR3 runs 15 residues. The CDR3 nucleotides are TGTGCCAGCAGCTTGGACAGGACTTACAATCAGCCCCAGCATTTT. It translates to CASSLDRTYNQPQHF.

The chain employs TRBV14 and TRBJ1-2; weak D call: TRBD1 (5 bases). V was clipped by 4 bases and J by 2 bases, with 17 bases between them. The CDR3 totals 16 residues. Germline CDR1 SGHDN, CDR2 FVKESK. The DNA of the CDR3 is TGTGCCAGCAGCCCGTTCGCCGGGACTGTAAACTATGGCTACACCTTC. Protein product: CASSPFAGTVNYGYTF.

The CDR3 spells CASSEAGWGTGSSYEQYF. As DNA, the CDR3 is TGTGCCAGCAGTGAAGCTGGCTGGGGGACAGGGAGCTCCTACGAGCAGTACTTC. The chain is built from TRBV6-1 and TRBJ2-7; 9 bases fit TRBD1. The CDR3 is 18 amino acids. The V gene end was trimmed by 0 bases and the J gene end by 0 bases; junction bases not matched to a gene: 9. Germline V gene lookup returns CDR1 MNHNS and CDR2 SASEGT.

The chain recombines TRBV30 with TRBJ2-1, with 8 nucleotides matching TRBD1. Trimming at V came to 3 bases and at J to 5 bases, leaving 6 bases not matched to a gene. The CDR3 consists of 14 residues. The V gene's germline CDR1 is GTSNPN and CDR2 SVGIG (reference sequence). The CDR3 region is CAWSHRGQDNEQFF. The CDR3 DNA follows: TGTGCCTGGAGCCACAGGGGACAGGACAATGAGCAGTTCTTC.

The chain has TRBV7-9 and TRBJ1-2; 10 nucleotides match TRBD1. V dropped 5 bases and J dropped 4; count of bases not matched to a gene: 10. This CDR3 has 16 residues. From germline, CDR1 is SEHNR and CDR2 FQNEAQ (reference sequence). CDR3 region: CASSRPGTGVPYGYTF. In DNA, the CDR3 is TGTGCCAGCAGCCGTCCCGGGACAGGGGTCCCCTATGGCTACACCTTC.

This chain connects TRBV9 to TRBJ2-2; the match to TRBD1 covers 7 bases. The CDR3 spans 17 residues. Germline V gene data show CDR1 as SGDLS and CDR2 as YYNGEE. V shed 4 bases, J shed 4 bases, and the junction held 13 bases outside the gene matches. The CDR3, as DNA: TGTGCCAGCAGCCCCTTAAGGCGGCAGGGGGTCACCGGGGAGCTGTTTTTT. This sequence encodes CASSPLRRQGVTGELFF.

This chain joins TRBV5-1 and TRBJ2-3, with a possible D match to TRBD1 (6 bases). Germline V gene lookup returns CDR1 SGHRS and CDR2 YFSETQ. The germline V and J ends were trimmed by 0 bases and 4 bases, with 27 bases remaining between them. This CDR3 comprises 20 residues. The CDR3 nucleotides are TGCGCCAGCAGCTTGGGATTTCTTACTTACAGGGACATCTCGGCAGATACGCAGTATTTT. It yields the protein CASSLGFLTYRDISADTQYF. Based on the CDR3 plus reference TRBV5-1 and TRBJ2-3, the full variable domain is KAGVTQTPRYLIKTRGQQVTLSCSPISGHRSVSWYQQTPGQGLQFLFEYFSETQRNKGNFPGRFSGRQFSNSRSEMNVSTLELGDSALYLCASSLGFLTYRDISADTQYFGPGTRLTVL.

The chain has TRBV4-2 and TRBJ2-3; 12 nucleotides agree with TRBD2. CDR3 size: 18 residues. The germline V gene encodes CDR1 LGHNA and CDR2 YNFKEQ. The V and J ends lost 0 bases and 4 bases, in that order; junction bases with no gene match: 8. The chain's CDR3 is CASSQDASGRGRPDTQYF. The DNA for the CDR3 is TGTGCCAGCAGCCAAGATGCTAGCGGGAGGGGAAGGCCAGATACGCAGTATTTT.

The CDR3 protein is CAWSMTRNYGYTF. CDR3 coding DNA: TGTGCCTGGAGTATGACGCGGAACTATGGCTACACCTTC. The rearrangement joins TRBV30 to TRBJ1-2; D remains unclear. This CDR3 is built from 13 residues. V was cut by 2 bases and J by 2 bases, with 9 bases left in between. CDR1 is GTSNPN and CDR2 is SVGIG in the germline V gene (reference sequence).

The chain combines TRBV5-1 with TRBJ2-2; 12 bases are a match to TRBD2. CDR1 is SGHRS, CDR2 YFSETQ, per germline. The CDR3 runs 14 residues. V dropped 4 bases and J dropped 7; count of bases not matched to a gene: 2. The CDR3 sequence: CASSPGLAGGELFF. The CDR3 DNA sequence: TGCGCCAGCAGCCCGGGACTAGCGGGCGGGGAGCTGTTTTTT.

The chain is built from TRBV5-1 and TRBJ1-2, with D hard to call. Trimming removed 4 bases at V and 4 bases at J, with 11 bases between. This CDR3 region has 13 residues. Per the germline V gene, CDR1 is SGHRS and CDR2 is YFSETQ. CDR3 sequence: CASSESFGYGYTF. Written as DNA, the CDR3 is TGCGCCAGCAGCGAGAGCTTTGGCTATGGCTACACCTTC. The variable domain in full, completed from reference TRBV5-1 and TRBJ1-2, reads KAGVTQTPRYLIKTRGQQVTLSCSPISGHRSVSWYQQTPGQGLQFLFEYFSETQRNKGNFPGRFSGRQFSNSRSEMNVSTLELGDSALYLCASSESFGYGYTFGSGTRLTVV.

The chain carries TRBV11-1 and TRBJ1-1, with D possibly TRBD1 on 5 matching bases. The V gene lost 0 bases and the J gene lost 8 bases, with 19 bases spanning the gap. Germline lookup yields CDR1 SGHAT and CDR2 FQDESV (reference sequence). CDR3 length equals 16 residues. The CDR3 is CASSLAGDAMEGEAFF. For the CDR3, the DNA is TGTGCCAGCAGCTTAGCCGGGGACGCCATGGAGGGAGAAGCTTTCTTT.

This clone turned up a few times. The chain has TRBV9 and TRBJ2-1; 7 bases agree with TRBD2. The V segment lost 0 bases and the J segment 1 base; nucleotides outside the gene matches: 4. Germline lookup yields CDR1 SGDLS and CDR2 YYNGEE. CDR3 size: 16 residues. The CDR3 nucleotides are TGTGCCAGCAGCGTAGACGGGAGGAGTTCCTACAATGAGCAGTTCTTC. This encodes CASSVDGRSSYNEQFF.

The genes are TRBV13 and TRBJ1-2; D is unclear. This CDR3 is built from 15 residues. Trimming removed 0 bases from V and 2 bases from J, with 10 bases in between. The V gene's germline CDR1 is PRHDT and CDR2 FYEKMQ (reference sequence). CDR3 bases: TGTGCCAGCAGCTTAGGCCGCAGAAAAAACTATGGCTACACCTTC. Amino acid sequence: CASSLGRRKNYGYTF.

The V gene is TRBV10-3, the J gene TRBJ2-7, with 11 bases aligning to TRBD2. Per germline, CDR1 ENHRY and CDR2 SYGVKD. V lost 10 bases to trimming and J lost 3 bases; unmatched junction nucleotides: 8. The CDR3 has 14 amino acids. CDR3 loop: CATSLAGVSYEQYF. CDR3 coding DNA: TGTGCCACATCACTAGCGGGAGTAAGCTACGAGCAGTACTTC.

The chain recombines TRBV9 with TRBJ2-2; TRBD2 agrees at 8 bases. CDR1 is SGDLS and CDR2 is YYNGEE in the germline V gene. V was clipped by 2 bases and J by 0 bases; unmatched bases: 3. The CDR3 extends over 16 amino acids. The DNA of the CDR3 is TGTGCCAGCAGCGTGACTAGCGCCGCGAACACCGGGGAGCTGTTTTTT. Encoded protein: CASSVTSAANTGELFF.

This clone was seen more than once but under ten times. The J gene is TRBJ2-2, the V gene TRBV5-1, with a possible D match to TRBD2 (6 bases). This CDR3 is 18 amino acids long. Germline V gene data show CDR1 as SGHRS and CDR2 as YFSETQ. V shed 0 bases and J shed 0 bases, with 15 bases lying between them. CDR3 loop: CASSLDHKAGPNTGELFF. The CDR3 bases are TGCGCCAGCAGCTTGGATCATAAGGCGGGACCGAACACCGGGGAGCTGTTTTTT.

Only one count was recorded for this clone. The chain carries TRBV14 and TRBJ2-7; 8 bases are a match to TRBD1. V was pared by 0 bases and J by 7 bases, with 2 bases of the junction left unmatched. Germline V gene lookup returns CDR1 SGHDN and CDR2 FVKESK. The CDR3 spans 13 residues. The CDR3 sequence: CASSQDWTGEQYF. CDR3 nucleotides: TGTGCCAGCAGCCAAGATTGGACAGGGGAGCAGTACTTC.

This clone was seen a single time. V is TRBV7-9 and J is TRBJ1-4; D is ambiguous. Trimming cost V 0 bases and J 8 bases, with 10 bases left between them. Germline CDR1 is SEHNR and CDR2 is FQNEAQ (reference sequence). The CDR3 has 14 amino acids. DNA of the CDR3: TGTGCCAGCAGCTTAGCAGTCCCAGGAGAAAAACTGTTTTTT. Translating gives CASSLAVPGEKLFF.

The gene calls are TRBV15 and TRBJ2-1, with 7 bases fitting TRBD1. The CDR3 extends over 13 amino acids. Unmatched junction bases numbered 6, after V lost 5 bases and J lost 8 bases. The germline V gene has CDR1 LNHNV and CDR2 YYDKDF (reference sequence). CDR3 loop: CATSQDRVDEQFF. In DNA, the CDR3 is TGTGCCACCAGCCAAGACAGGGTCGATGAGCAGTTCTTC.

The chain recombines TRBV9 with TRBJ1-4; D not resolved. The CDR3 has 16 amino acids. The V end lost 7 bases, the J end lost 2 bases, and 18 bases lay between the germline ends. Germline V gives CDR1 SGDLS, CDR2 YYNGEE. The CDR3 here is CASSRGGSRTNEKLFF. CDR3 bases: TGTGCCAGCTCCCGGGGAGGATCGCGGACTAATGAAAAACTGTTTTTT.

The CDR3 here is CAWSKTPNTGELFF. In DNA form, the CDR3 reads TGTGCCTGGAGTAAGACACCTAACACCGGGGAGCTGTTTTTT. The chain is built from TRBV30 and TRBJ2-2; D gene unclear. The CDR3 runs 14 residues. Looked up from germline, CDR1 is GTSNPN and CDR2 is SVGIG (reference sequence). The ends were cut back, 2 bases at V and 2 bases at J, with 9 bases in the middle.